This entry lists 5 T cell receptor beta chains sequenced from one sample in a study of T cell changes during pregnancy in multiple sclerosis (dated by TCRdb to between 2017 and 2020). Libraries were constructed by the immunoSEQ multiplex PCR assay. Drawn from immuneACCESS, this table holds only the in-frame rearrangements with V and J called that TCRdb kept. Clones are partly lost; checked studies trace under half to an unresolved V gene and leave the rest unexplained. Here the sample has roughly 28,000 clones; about 93% occur a single time. The biggest ten clones account for under 8% of the sample. The specimen was CD8+ T cells from peripheral blood mononuclear cells, collected before pregnancy. These receptor sequences come from a female donor with multiple sclerosis, enrolled in a pregnancy study.

The J gene is TRBJ2-5, the V gene TRBV7-8; tentative D call: TRBD1 (5 bases). Germline V gene lookup returns CDR1 SGHVS and CDR2 FQNEAQ. Trimming removed 7 bases from V and 3 bases from J, with 12 bases in between. There are 13 residues in the CDR3. CDR3 protein: CASMGLIEETQYF. The CDR3 DNA is TGTGCCAGCATGGGGCTCATCGAAGAGACCCAGTACTTC.

The rearrangement uses TRBV14 and TRBJ2-1; TRBD2 matches 7 bases. The CDR3 consists of 15 residues. V lost 4 bases to trimming and J lost 7 bases; unmatched junction nucleotides: 10. The germline V gene has CDR1 SGHDN and CDR2 FVKESK. The CDR3 coding sequence is TGTGCCAGCAGCCCTAGCGGTAACCCTGGGAATGAGCAGTTCTTC. Its translation is CASSPSGNPGNEQFF.

The chain has TRBV4-1 and TRBJ1-2, with 7 bases matching TRBD1. With 0 bases clipped from V and 8 bases from J, the junction kept 12 bases outside the gene matches. Per germline, CDR1 MGHRA and CDR2 YSYEKL. The CDR3 runs to 16 residues. CDR3 sequence (DNA): TGCGCCAGCAGCCAAGAAGAGCGGCAGGGGGAAAAGGGCTACACCTTC. This gives the protein CASSQEERQGEKGYTF.

This rearrangement joins TRBV7-2 to TRBJ2-2; D ambiguous. Germline CDR1 reads SGHTA; CDR2 reads FQGNSA. Trimming removed 5 bases from V and 4 bases from J, with 8 bases in between. CDR3 length equals 13 residues. This chain's CDR3 is CASSPQSTGELFF. The CDR3 nucleotides are TGTGCCAGCAGCCCACAAAGCACCGGGGAGCTGTTTTTT.

The chain couples TRBV19 to TRBJ1-1; possibly TRBD1 for D (5 bases). Germline V CDR1 and CDR2: LNHDA, SQIVND (reference sequence). The CDR3 loop spans 17 amino acids. V lost 4 bases and J 2 bases, leaving 20 bases between the germline ends. CDR3 protein: CASSNLGQTWGNTEAFF. CDR3 nucleotides: TGTGCCAGTAGTAACTTAGGACAAACCTGGGGAAACACTGAAGCTTTCTTT.